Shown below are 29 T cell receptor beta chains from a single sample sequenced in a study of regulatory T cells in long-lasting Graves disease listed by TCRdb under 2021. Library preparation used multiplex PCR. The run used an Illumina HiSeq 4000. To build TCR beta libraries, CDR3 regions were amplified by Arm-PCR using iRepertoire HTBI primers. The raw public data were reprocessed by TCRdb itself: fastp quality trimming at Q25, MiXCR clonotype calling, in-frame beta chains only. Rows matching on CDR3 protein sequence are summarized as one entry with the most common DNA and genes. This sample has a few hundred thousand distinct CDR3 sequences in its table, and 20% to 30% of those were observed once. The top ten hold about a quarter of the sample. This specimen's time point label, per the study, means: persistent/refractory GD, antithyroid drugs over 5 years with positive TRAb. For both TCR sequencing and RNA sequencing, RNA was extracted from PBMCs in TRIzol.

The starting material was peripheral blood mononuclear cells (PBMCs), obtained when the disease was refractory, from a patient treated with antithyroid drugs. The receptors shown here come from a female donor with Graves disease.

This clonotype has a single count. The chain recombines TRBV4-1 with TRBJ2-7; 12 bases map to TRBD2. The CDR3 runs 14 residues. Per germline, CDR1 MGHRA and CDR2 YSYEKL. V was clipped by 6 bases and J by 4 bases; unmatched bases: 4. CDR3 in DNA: TGCGCCAGCAGAGTGACTAGCGGGAGATACGAGCAGTACTTC. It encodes CASRVTSGRYEQYF.

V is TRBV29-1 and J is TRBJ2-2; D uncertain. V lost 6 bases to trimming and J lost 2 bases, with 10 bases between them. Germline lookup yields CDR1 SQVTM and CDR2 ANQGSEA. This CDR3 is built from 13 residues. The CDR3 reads CSVQTTNTGELFF. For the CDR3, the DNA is TGCAGCGTGCAGACAACAAACACCGGGGAGCTGTTTTTT.

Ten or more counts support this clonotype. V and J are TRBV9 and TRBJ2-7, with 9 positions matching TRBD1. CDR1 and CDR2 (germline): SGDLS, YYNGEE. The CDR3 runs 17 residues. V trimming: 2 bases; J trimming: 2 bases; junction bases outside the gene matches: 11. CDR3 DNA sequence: TGTGCCAGCAGCGTCGGGACAGGGCATTTTAGTCCCTACGAGCAGTACTTC. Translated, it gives CASSVGTGHFSPYEQYF.

In DNA, the CDR3 is TGCAGCGCAAAAAAGAGCGGGAACACCGGGGAGCTGTTTTTT. Its translation is CSAKKSGNTGELFF. V is TRBV29-1 and J is TRBJ2-2; tentatively, D is TRBD2 (5 bases). The V and J ends lost 7 bases and 1 base respectively, with 13 bases between them. The germline V gene has CDR1 SQVTM and CDR2 ANQGSEA. This CDR3 region has 14 residues.

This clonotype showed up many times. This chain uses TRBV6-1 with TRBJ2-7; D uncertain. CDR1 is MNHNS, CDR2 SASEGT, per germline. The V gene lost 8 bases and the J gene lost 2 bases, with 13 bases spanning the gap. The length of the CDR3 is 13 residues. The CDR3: CASGVPATYEQYF. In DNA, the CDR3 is TGTGCCAGCGGCGTCCCGGCTACCTACGAGCAGTACTTC.

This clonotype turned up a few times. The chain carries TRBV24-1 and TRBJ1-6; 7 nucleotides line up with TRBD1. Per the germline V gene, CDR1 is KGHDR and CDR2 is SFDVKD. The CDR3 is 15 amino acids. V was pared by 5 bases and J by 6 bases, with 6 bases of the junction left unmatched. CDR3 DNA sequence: TGTGCCACCAGTGGAGGGAACAGGGGTAATTCACCCCTCCACTTT. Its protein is CATSGGNRGNSPLHF.

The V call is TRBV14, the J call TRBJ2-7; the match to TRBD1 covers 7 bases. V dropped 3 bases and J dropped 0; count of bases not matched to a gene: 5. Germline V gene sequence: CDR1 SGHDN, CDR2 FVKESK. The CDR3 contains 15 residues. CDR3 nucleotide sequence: TGTGCCAGCAGCCAGGACAGGAGCCTCTCCTACGAGCAGTACTTC. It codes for CASSQDRSLSYEQYF. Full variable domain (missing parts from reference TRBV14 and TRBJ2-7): EAGVTQFPSHSVIEKGQTVTLRCDPISGHDNLYWYRRVMGKEIKFLLHFVKESKQDESGMPNNRFLAERTGGTYSTLKVQPAELEDSGVYFCASSQDRSLSYEQYFGPGTRLTVT.

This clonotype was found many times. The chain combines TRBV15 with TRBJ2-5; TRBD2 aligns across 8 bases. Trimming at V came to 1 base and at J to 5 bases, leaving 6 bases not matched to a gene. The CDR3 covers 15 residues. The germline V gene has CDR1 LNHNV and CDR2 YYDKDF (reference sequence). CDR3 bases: TGTGCCACCAGCAGAGTGCTAGCGGGTCCGGAGACCCAGTACTTC. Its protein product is CATSRVLAGPETQYF.

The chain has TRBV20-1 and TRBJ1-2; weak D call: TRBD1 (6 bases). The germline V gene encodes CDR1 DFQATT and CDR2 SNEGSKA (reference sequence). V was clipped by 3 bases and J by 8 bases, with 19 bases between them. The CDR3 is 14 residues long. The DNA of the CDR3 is TGCAGTGCTAGTGGGGGCAGGTTGGTTGGCGGCTACACCTTC. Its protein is CSASGGRLVGGYTF.

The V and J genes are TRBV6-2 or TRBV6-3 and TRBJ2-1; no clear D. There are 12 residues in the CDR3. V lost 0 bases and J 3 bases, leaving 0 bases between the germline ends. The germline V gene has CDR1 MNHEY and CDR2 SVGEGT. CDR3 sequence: CASSYSYNEQFF. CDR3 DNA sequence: TGTGCCAGCAGTTACTCCTACAATGAGCAGTTCTTC.

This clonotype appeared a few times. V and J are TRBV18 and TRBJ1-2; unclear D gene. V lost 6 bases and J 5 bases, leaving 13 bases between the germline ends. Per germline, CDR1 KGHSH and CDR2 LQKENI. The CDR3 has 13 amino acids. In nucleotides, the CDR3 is TGTGCCAGCTCGCCCACTGCATCGTATGGCTACACCTTC. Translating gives CASSPTASYGYTF.

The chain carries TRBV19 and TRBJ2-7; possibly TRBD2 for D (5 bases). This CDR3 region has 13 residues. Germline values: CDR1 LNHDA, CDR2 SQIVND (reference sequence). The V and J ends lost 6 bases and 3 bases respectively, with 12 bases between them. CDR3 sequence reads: CASSGRGNYEQYF. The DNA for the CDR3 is TGTGCCAGTAGCGGAAGAGGGAACTACGAGCAGTACTTC. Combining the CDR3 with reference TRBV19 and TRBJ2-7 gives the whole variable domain DGGITQSPKYLFRKEGQNVTLSCEQNLNHDAMYWYRQDPGQGLRLIYYSQIVNDFQKGDIAEGYSVSREKKESFPLTVTSAQKNPTAFYLCASSGRGNYEQYFGPGTRLTVT.

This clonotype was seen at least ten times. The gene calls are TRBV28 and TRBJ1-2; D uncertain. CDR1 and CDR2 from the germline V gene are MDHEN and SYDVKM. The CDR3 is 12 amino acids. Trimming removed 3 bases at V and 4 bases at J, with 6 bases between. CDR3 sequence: CASSFMAYGYTF. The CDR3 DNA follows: TGTGCCAGCAGTTTTATGGCCTATGGCTACACCTTC.

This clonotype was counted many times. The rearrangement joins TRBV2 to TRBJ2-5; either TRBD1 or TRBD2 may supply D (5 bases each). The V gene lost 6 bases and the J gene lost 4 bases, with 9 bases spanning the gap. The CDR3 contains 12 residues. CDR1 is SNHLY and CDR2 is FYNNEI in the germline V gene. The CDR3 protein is CASSRDGETQYF. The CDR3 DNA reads TGTGCCAGCAGCCGGGACGGAGAGACCCAGTACTTC.

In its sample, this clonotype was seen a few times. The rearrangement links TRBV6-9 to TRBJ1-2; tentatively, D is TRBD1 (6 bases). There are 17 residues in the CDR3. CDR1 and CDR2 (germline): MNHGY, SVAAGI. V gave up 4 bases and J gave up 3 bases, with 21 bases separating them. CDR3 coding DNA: TGTGCCAGCAGTTTCTGGACAGCCGAATTTTCCGACTATGGCTACACCTTC. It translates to CASSFWTAEFSDYGYTF.

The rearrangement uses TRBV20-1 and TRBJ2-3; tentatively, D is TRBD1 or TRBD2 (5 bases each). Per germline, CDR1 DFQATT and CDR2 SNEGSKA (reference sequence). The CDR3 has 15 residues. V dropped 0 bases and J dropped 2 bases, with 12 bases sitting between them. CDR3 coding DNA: TGCAGTGCTAGAGATCCGAGGGGTCTCACAGATACGCAGTATTTT. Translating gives CSARDPRGLTDTQYF.

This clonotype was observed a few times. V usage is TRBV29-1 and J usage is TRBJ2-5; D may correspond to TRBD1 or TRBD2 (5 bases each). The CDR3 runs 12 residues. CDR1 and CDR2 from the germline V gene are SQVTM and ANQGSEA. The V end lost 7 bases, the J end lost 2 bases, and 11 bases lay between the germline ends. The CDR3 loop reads CSARGEQETQYF. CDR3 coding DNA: TGCAGCGCCCGAGGGGAGCAAGAGACCCAGTACTTC. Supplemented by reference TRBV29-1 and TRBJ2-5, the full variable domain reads SAVISQKPSRDICQRGTSLTIQCQVDSQVTMMFWYRQQPGQSLTLIATANQGSEATYESGFVIDKFPISRPNLTFSTLTVSNMSPEDSSIYLCSARGEQETQYFGPGTRLLVL.

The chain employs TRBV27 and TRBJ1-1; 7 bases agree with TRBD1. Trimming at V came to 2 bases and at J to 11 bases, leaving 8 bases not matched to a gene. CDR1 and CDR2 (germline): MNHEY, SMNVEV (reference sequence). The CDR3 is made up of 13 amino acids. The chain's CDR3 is CASSLPGGVTAFF. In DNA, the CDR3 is TGTGCCAGCAGTTTACCAGGGGGTGTTACGGCTTTCTTT.

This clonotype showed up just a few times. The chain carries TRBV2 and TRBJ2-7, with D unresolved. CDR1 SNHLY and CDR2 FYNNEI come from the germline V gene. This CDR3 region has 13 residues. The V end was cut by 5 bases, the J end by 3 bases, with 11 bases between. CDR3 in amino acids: CASSTQYLYEQYF. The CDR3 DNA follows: TGTGCCAGCAGTACGCAGTACCTCTACGAGCAGTACTTC.

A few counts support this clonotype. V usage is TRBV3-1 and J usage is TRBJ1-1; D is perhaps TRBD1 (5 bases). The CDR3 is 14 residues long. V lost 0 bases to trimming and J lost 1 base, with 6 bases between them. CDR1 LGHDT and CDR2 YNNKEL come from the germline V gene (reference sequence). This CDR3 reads CASSQEQGNTEAFF. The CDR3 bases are TGTGCCAGCAGCCAAGAGCAGGGGAACACTGAAGCTTTCTTT.

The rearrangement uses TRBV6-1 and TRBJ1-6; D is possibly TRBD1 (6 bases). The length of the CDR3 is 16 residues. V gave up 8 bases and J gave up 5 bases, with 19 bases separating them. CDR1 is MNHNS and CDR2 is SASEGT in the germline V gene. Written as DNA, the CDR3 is TGTGCCAGCGACCAAGCAACAGGGAGGGATAATTCACCCCTCCACTTT. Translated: CASDQATGRDNSPLHF.

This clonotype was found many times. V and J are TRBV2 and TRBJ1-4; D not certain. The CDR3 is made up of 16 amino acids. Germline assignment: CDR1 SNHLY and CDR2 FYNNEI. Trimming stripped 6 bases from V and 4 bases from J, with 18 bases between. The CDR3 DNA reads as TGTGCCAGCAGATTTCGGGCTACCACTAGTAATGAAAAACTGTTTTTT. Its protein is CASRFRATTSNEKLFF.

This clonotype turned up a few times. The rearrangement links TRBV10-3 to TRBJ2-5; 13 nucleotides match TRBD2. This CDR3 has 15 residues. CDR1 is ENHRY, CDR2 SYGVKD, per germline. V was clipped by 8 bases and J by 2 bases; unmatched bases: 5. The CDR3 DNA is TGTGCCATCGGGACTAGCGGGACCCAACAAGAGACCCAGTACTTC. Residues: CAIGTSGTQQETQYF.

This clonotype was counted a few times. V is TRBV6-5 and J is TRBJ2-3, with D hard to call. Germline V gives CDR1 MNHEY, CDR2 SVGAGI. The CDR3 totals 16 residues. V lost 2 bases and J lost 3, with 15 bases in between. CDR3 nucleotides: TGTGCCAGCAGTTACGTTGTTAGACCGACTACAGATACGCAGTATTTT. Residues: CASSYVVRPTTDTQYF.

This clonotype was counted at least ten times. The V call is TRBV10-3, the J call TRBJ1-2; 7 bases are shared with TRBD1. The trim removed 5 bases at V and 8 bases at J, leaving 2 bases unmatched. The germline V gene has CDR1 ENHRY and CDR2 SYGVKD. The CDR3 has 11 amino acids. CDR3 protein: CAISRQGGYTF. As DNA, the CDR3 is TGTGCCATCAGTAGACAGGGCGGCTACACCTTC.

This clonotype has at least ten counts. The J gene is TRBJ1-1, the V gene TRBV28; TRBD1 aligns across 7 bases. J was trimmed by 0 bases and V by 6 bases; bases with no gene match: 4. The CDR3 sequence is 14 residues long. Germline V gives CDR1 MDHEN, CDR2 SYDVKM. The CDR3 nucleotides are TGTGCCAGCAGGACAGGGCCCTTGAACACTGAAGCTTTCTTT. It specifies CASRTGPLNTEAFF.

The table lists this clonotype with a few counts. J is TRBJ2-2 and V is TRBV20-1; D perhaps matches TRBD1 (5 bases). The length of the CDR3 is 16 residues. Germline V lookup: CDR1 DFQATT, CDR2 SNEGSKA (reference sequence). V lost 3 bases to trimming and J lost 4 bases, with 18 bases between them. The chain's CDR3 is CSARPFRQGGTGELFF. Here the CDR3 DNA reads TGCAGTGCTAGGCCCTTCCGGCAGGGCGGCACCGGGGAGCTGTTTTTT.

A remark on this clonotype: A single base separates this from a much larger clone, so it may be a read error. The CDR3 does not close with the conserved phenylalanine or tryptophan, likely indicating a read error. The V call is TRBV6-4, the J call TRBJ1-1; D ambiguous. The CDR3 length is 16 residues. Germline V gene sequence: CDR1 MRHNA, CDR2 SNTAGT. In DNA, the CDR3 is TGCGCCAGCAGTGAGTTGAGGAGATTTGCGAGCACTGAAGCTTTCTCT. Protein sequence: CASSELRRFASTEAFS.

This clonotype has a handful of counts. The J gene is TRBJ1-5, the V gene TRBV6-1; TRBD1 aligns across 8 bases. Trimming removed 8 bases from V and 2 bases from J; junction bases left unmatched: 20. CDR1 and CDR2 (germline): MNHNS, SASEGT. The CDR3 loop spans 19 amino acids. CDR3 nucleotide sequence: TGTGCCAGCGGAAAGATACTGCCGAGCGCGACAGGGGGCAATCAGCCCCAGCATTTT. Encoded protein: CASGKILPSATGGNQPQHF.